Included here is one T cell receptor (beta chain) sequence, with context. Only in-frame clones appear in the TCRdb table, and some are missing; sequencing was by immunoSEQ multiplex PCR. The sample shows fewer than 110,000 clones, 84% of them seen only once. These data are taken from a study of blood T cell repertoires in COVID-19. The V gene end was trimmed by 8 bases and the J gene end by 2 bases; junction bases not matched to a gene: 5. This CDR3 is 13 amino acids long. The germline gives CDR1 LNHDA, CDR2 SQIVND (reference sequence). V and J are TRBV19 and TRBJ1-2; 7 bases map to TRBD1. The sequence was collected from a human donor in a cohort sampled during active COVID-19. The specimen was peripheral blood. This chain's CDR3 is CASANRGNYGYTF. DNA for the CDR3: TGTGCCAGTGCTAACAGGGGAAACTATGGCTACACCTTC. Complete variable domain (other parts from reference TRBV19 and TRBJ1-2): DGGITQSPKYLFRKEGQNVTLSCEQNLNHDAMYWYRQDPGQGLRLIYYSQIVNDFQKGDIAEGYSVSREKKESFPLTVTSAQKNPTAFYLCASANRGNYGYTFGSGTRLTVV.